This T cell receptor beta chain was identified in a study of T-cell reconstitution after alpha-beta-depleted transplantation in children. Unique molecular identifiers featured in how the TCRbeta library was prepared. TCRdb independently ran MiXCR on the PCR reads; one entry per CDR3 protein. The sample yields approximately 15,000 distinct CDR3 sequences, over 10% seen once. The ends were cut back, 5 bases at V and 5 bases at J, with 9 bases in the middle. The CDR3 consists of 13 residues. Germline V gene sequence: CDR1 LNHDA, CDR2 SQIVND (reference sequence). This clonotype was recorded a few times. This specimen consisted of PBMCs, mostly from graft donor cells, obtained 180 days after TCRalphabeta/CD19-depleted stem cell transplant. This receptor was obtained from a boy in the first two years of life who had a stem cell transplant for Wiskott-Aldrich syndrome, so the T cells may come from the graft donor. J is TRBJ2-2 and V is TRBV19; D call uncertain. CDR3 coding DNA: TGTGCCAGTAGTGTCCCCGGGACCGGGGAGCTGTTTTTT. Amino acid sequence: CASSVPGTGELFF.